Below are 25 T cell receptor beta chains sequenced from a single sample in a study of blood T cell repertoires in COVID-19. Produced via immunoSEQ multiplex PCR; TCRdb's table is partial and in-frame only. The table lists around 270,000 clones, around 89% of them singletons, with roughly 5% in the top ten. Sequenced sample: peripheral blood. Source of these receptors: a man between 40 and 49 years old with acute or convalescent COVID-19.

CDR3 sequence: CASRDDSLGSTEAFF. CDR3 nucleotide sequence: TGTGCCAGCAGGGATGACAGTTTAGGAAGTACTGAAGCTTTCTTT. The rearrangement joins TRBV2 to TRBJ1-1, with D possibly matching TRBD1 (5 bases). Trimming left V 6 bases short and J 5 bases short, with 19 bases between. This CDR3 region has 15 residues. From germline, CDR1 is SNHLY and CDR2 FYNNEI.

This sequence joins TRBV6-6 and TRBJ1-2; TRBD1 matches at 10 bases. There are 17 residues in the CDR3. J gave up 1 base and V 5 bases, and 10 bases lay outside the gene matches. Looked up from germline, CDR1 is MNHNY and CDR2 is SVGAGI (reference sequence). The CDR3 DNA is TGTGCCAGCAGTCTAGATCGACAGGGGGCGAGTAACTATGGCTACACCTTC. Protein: CASSLDRQGASNYGYTF.

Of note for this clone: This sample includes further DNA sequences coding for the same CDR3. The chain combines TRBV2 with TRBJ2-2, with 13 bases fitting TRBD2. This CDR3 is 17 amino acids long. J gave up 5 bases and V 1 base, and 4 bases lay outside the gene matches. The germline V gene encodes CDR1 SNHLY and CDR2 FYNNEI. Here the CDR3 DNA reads TGTGCCAGCAGTGAAGGACTAGCGGGGGGTCGGACCGGGGAGCTGTTTTTT. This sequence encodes CASSEGLAGGRTGELFF.

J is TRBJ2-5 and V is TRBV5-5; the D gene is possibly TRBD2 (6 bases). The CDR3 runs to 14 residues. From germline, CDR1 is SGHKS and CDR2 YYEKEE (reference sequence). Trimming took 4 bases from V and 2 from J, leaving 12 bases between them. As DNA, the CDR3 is TGTGCCAGCAGCGGGGGGTCAGCACAAGAGACCCAGTACTTC. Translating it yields CASSGGSAQETQYF.

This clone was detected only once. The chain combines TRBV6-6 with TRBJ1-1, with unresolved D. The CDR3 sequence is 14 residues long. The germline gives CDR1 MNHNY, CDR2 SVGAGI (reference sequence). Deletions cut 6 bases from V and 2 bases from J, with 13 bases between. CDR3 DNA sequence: TGTGCCAGCAGCCCCTGGGGAGAAAACACTGAAGCTTTCTTT. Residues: CASSPWGENTEAFF.

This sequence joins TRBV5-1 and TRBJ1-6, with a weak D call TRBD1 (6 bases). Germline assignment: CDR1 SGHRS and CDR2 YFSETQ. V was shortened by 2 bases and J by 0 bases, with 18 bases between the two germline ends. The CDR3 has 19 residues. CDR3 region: CASSFGGGHTGSYNSPLHF. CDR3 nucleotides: TGCGCCAGCAGCTTTGGGGGGGGCCATACCGGCTCCTATAATTCACCCCTCCACTTT. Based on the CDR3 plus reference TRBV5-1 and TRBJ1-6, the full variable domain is KAGVTQTPRYLIKTRGQQVTLSCSPISGHRSVSWYQQTPGQGLQFLFEYFSETQRNKGNFPGRFSGRQFSNSRSEMNVSTLELGDSALYLCASSFGGGHTGSYNSPLHFGNGTRLTVT.

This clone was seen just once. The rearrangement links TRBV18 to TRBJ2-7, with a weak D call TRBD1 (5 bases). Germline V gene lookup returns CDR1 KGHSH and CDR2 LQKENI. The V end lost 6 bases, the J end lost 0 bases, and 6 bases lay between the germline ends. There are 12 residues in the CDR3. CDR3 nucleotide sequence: TGTGCCAGCTCTGGGGCCTCCTACGAGCAGTACTTC. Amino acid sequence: CASSGASYEQYF.

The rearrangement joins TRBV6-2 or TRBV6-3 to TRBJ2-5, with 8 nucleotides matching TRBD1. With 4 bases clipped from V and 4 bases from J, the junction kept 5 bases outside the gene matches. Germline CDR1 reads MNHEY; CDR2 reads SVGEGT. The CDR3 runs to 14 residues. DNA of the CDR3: TGTGCCAGCAGTTCGACAGGGGCCAGAGAGACCCAGTACTTC. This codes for CASSSTGARETQYF.

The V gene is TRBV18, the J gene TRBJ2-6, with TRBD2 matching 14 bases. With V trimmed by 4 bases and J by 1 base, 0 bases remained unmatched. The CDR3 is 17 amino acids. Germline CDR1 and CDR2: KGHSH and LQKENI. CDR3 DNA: TGTGCCAGCTCACGGACTAGCGGGGGGTCTGGGGCCAACGTCCTGACTTTC. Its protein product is CASSRTSGGSGANVLTF.

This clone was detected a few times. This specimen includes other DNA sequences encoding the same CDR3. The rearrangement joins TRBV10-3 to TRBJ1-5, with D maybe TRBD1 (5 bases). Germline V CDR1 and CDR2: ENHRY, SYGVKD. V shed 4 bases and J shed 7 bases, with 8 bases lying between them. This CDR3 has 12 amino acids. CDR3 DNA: TGTGCCATCAGTGGGGGGGGACAGCCCCAGCATTTT. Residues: CAISGGGQPQHF.

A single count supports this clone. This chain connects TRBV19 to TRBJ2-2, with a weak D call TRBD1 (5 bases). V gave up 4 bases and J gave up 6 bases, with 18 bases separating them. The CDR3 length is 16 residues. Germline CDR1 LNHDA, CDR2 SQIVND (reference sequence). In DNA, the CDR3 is TGTGCCAGTAGTAAAGGGCGACAGTCGAGCGCCGGGGAGCTGTTTTTT. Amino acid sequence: CASSKGRQSSAGELFF.

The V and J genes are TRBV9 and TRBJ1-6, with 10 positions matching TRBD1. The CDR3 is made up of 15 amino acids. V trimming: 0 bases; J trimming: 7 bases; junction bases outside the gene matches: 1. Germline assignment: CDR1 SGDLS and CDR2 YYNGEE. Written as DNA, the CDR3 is TGTGCCAGCAGCGTAGGGACAGGGGGGAATTCACCCCTCCACTTT. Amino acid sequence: CASSVGTGGNSPLHF. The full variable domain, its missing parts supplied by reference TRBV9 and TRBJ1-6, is DSGVTQTPKHLITATGQRVTLRCSPRSGDLSVYWYQQSLDQGLQFLIQYYNGEERAKGNILERFSAQQFPDLHSELNLSSLELGDSALYFCASSVGTGGNSPLHFGNGTRLTVT.

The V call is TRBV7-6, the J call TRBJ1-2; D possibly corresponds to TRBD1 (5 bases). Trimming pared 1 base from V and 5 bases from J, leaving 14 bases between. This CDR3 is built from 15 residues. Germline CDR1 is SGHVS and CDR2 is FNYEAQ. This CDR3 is CASSLGRGESYGYTF. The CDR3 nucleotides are TGTGCCAGCAGCTTAGGACGGGGGGAATCTTATGGCTACACCTTC. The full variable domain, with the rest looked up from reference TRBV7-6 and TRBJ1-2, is GAGVSQSPRYKVTKRGQDVALRCDPISGHVSLYWYRQALGQGPEFLTYFNYEAQQDKSGLPNDRFSAERPEGSISTLTIQRTEQRDSAMYRCASSLGRGESYGYTFGSGTRLTVV.

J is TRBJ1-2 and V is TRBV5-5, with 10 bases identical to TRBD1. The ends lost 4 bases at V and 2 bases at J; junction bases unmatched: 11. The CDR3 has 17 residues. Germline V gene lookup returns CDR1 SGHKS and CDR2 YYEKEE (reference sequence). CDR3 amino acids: CASSDNRDRGFNYGYTF. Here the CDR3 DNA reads TGTGCCAGCAGCGATAACCGGGACAGGGGATTCAACTATGGCTACACCTTC. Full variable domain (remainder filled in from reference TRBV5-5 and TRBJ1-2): DAGVTQSPTHLIKTRGQQVTLRCSPISGHKSVSWYQQVLGQGPQFIFQYYEKEERGRGNFPDRFSARQFPNYSSELNVNALLLGDSALYLCASSDNRDRGFNYGYTFGSGTRLTVV.

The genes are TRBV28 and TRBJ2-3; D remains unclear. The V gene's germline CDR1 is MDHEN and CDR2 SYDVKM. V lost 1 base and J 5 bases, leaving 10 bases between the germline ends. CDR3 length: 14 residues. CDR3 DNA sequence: TGTGCCAGCAGTTTATTTAGAACTTTAGATACGCAGTATTTT. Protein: CASSLFRTLDTQYF.

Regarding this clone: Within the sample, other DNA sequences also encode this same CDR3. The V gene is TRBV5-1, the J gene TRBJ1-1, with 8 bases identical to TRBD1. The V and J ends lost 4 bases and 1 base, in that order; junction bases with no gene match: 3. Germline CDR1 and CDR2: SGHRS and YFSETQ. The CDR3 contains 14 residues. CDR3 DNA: TGCGCCAGCAGCCAACAGGGGGGGAACACTGAAGCTTTCTTT. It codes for CASSQQGGNTEAFF.

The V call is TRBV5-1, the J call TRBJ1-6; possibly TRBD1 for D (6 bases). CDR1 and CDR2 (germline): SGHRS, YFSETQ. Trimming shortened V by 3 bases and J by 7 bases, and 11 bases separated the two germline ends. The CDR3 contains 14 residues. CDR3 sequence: CASSSSTGNSPLHF. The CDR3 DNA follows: TGCGCCAGCAGCTCCTCCACAGGGAATTCACCCCTCCACTTT.

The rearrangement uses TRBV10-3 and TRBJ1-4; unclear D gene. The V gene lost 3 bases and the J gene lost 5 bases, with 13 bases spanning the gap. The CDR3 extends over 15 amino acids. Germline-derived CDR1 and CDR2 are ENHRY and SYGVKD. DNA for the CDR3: TGTGCCATCAGTGAATTCGGGGTCGGGAATGAAAAACTGTTTTTT. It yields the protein CAISEFGVGNEKLFF.

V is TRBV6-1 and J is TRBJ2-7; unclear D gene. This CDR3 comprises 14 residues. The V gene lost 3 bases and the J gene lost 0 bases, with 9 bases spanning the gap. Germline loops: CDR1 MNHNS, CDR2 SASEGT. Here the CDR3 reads CASSDPSYSYEQYF. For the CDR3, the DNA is TGTGCCAGCAGTGACCCTTCTTACTCCTACGAGCAGTACTTC.

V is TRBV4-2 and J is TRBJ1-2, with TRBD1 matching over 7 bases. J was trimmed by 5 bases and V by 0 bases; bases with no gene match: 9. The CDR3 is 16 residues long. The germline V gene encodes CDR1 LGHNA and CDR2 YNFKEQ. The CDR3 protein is CASSQDGQDRIYGYTF. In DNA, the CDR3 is TGTGCCAGCAGCCAAGACGGCCAGGACAGGATATATGGCTACACCTTC.

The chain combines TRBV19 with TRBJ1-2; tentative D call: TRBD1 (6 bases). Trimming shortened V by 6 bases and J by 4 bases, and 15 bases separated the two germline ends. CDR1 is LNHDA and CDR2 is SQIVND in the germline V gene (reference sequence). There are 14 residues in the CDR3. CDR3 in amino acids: CASSPSPTGYGYTF. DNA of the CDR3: TGTGCCAGTAGCCCCTCCCCGACAGGCTATGGCTACACCTTC.

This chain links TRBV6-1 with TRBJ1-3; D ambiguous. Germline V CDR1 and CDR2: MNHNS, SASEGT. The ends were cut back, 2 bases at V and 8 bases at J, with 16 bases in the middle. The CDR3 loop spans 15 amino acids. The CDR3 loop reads CASSEFSTLVDTIYF. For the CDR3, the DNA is TGTGCCAGCAGTGAATTTTCGACTCTGGTCGACACCATATATTTT.

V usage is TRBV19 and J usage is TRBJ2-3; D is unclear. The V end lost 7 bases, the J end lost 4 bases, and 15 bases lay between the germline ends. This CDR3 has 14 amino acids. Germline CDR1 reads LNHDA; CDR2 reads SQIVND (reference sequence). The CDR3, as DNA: TGTGCCAGTACCAATGTACTTAGAGCAGATACGCAGTATTTT. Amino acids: CASTNVLRADTQYF.

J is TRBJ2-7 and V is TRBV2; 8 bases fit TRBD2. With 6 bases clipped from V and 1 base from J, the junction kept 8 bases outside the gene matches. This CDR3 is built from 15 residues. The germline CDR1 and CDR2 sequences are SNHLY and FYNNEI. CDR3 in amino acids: CASRVGSGGSYEQYF. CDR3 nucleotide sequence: TGTGCCAGCAGGGTAGGGAGCGGGGGTTCCTACGAGCAGTACTTC.

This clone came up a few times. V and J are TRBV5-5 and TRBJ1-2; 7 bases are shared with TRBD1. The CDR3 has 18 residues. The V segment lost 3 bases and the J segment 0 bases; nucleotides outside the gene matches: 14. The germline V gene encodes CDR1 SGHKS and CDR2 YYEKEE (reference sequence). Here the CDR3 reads CASSSRGTVILANYGYTF. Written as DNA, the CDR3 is TGTGCCAGCAGCTCGAGGGGGACAGTTATCCTAGCTAACTATGGCTACACCTTC.